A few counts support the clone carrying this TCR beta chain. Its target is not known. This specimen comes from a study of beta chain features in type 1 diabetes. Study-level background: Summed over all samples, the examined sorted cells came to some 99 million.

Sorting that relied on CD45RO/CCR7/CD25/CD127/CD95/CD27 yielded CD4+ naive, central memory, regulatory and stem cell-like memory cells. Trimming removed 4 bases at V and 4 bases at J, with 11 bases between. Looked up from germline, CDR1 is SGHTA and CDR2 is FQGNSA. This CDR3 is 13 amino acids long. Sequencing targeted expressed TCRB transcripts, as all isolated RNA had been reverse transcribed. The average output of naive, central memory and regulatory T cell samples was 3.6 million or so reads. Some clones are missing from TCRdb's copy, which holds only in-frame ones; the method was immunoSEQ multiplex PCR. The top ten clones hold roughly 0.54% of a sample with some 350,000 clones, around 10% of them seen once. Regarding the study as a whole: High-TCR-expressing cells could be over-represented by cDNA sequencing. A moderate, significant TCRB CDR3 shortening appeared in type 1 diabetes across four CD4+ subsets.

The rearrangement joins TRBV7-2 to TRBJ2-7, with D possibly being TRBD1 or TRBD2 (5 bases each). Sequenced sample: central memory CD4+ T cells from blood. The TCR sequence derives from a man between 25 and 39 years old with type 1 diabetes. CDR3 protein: CASSSVGDYEQYF. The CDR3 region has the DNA TGTGCCAGCAGCTCAGTGGGGGATTACGAGCAGTACTTC. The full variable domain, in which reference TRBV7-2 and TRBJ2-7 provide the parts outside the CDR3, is GAGVSQSPSNKVTEKGKDVELRCDPISGHTALYWYRQSLGQGLEFLIYFQGNSAPDKSGLPSDRFSAERTGGSVSTLTIQRTQQEDSAVYLCASSSVGDYEQYFGPGTRLTVT.